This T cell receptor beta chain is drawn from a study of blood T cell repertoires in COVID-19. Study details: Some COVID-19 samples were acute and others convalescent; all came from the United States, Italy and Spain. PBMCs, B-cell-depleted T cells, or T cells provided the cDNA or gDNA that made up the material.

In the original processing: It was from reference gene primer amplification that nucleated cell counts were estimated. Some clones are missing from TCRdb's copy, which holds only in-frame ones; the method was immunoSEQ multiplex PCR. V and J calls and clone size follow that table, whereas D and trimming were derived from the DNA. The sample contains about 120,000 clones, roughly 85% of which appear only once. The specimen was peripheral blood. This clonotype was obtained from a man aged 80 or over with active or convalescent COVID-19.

The CDR3 DNA follows: TGTGCCAGCAGCTTAGGCGGCGGCTACACCTTC. It translates to CASSLGGGYTF. This chain connects TRBV5-6 to TRBJ1-2; D remains unclear. CDR3 size: 11 residues. V shed 2 bases and J shed 8 bases, with 7 bases lying between them. Germline V gene sequence: CDR1 SGHDT, CDR2 YYEEEE.